The rows below give T cell receptor beta chains drawn from one sample of a study of T cells in Graves' hyperthyroidism and ophthalmopathy. TCRdb ran MiXCR on the multiplex PCR reads and lists one entry per CDR3 protein. Altogether over 200,000 distinct CDR3 sequences are present, 15% to 20% being singletons, with the ten largest covering about 41%. Source material: blood. The receptor set was obtained from a man in his forties with Graves' hyperthyroidism. CDR3s include the opening cysteine and the closing phenylalanine or tryptophan. The order of the fields is J gene, clone size, V gene, D gene, CDR3 DNA, CDR3 protein. D genes are given only for firm matches. Some rows mark clone size as missing; the rest say once, few, many or name a class of expanded clone.

TRBJ1-2,many,TRBV28,TRBD1,TGTGCCAGCAGCGACAATACCGGGACAGGAGTGGGGTACACCTTC,CASSDNTGTGVGYTF
TRBJ2-7,many,TRBV20-1,TRBD2,TGCAGTGCTAGAGCTGGTAGCGGGGGTTACGAGCAGTACTTC,CSARAGSGGYEQYF
TRBJ2-5,.,TRBV5-1,.,TGCGCCAGCAGCGTACCGTTCCAAGAGACCCAGTACTTC,CASSVPFQETQYF
TRBJ2-3,.,TRBV20-1,.,TGCAGTGCTATTCTACAGATCACAGATACGCAGTATTTT,CSAILQITDTQYF
TRBJ2-1,.,TRBV11-2,TRBD1,TGTGCCAGCAGCTTGAGGACAGGGGCGATCGGGTCCTACAATGAGCAGTTCTTC,CASSLRTGAIGSYNEQFF
TRBJ2-1,.,TRBV5-6,TRBD2,TGTGCCAGCAGAGTCGTTAGCGGGAGTGGTGAGCAGTTCTTC,CASRVVSGSGEQFF
TRBJ2-7,many,TRBV28,.,TGTGCCAGCAAGTTTAATCCCTACTACGAGCAGTACTTC,CASKFNPYYEQYF
TRBJ2-5,many,TRBV11-1,TRBD2,TGTGCCAGCAGCTCCGGACTAGCGGAACAAGAGACCCAGTACTTC,CASSSGLAEQETQYF
TRBJ2-2,.,TRBV29-1,TRBD1,TGCAGAGCAAGACAGGGATTCGCCGGGGAGCTGTTTTTT,CRARQGFAGELFF
TRBJ1-2,many,TRBV7-2,.,TGTGCCAGCAGCTTATCAGCGATCTATGGCTACACCTTC,CASSLSAIYGYTF
TRBJ1-1,many,TRBV18,.,TGTGCCAGCTCACCGAGCCAAGACACTGAAGCTTTCTTT,CASSPSQDTEAFF
TRBJ2-1,many,TRBV12-3/TRBV12-4,TRBD2,TGTGCCAGCAGGTGGACTAGCGCTTACAATGAGCAGTTCTTC,CASRWTSAYNEQFF
TRBJ2-3,many,TRBV7-3,.,TGTGCCAGCAGCTTTACGGGGCGGGGCACAGATACGCAGTATTTT,CASSFTGRGTDTQYF
TRBJ1-1,many,TRBV3-2,.,TGTGCCAGCAGCGACCGAGACACTGAAGCTTTCTTT,CASSDRDTEAFF
TRBJ2-1,many,TRBV24-1,.,TGTGCCACCAGTGAGGGGACAATGCAGTTCTTC,CATSEGTMQFF
TRBJ1-2,many,TRBV20-1,TRBD1,TGCAGTGCTAGAGATCTCAAAGGGACAGGGCTTGGCTACACCTTC,CSARDLKGTGLGYTF
TRBJ2-2,.,TRBV7-3,TRBD2,TGTGCCAGCAGCGTTTGGGCGGGAGGGCCGACCGGGGAGCTGTTTTTT,CASSVWAGGPTGELFF
TRBJ2-5,.,TRBV19,.,TGTGCCAGTACCCCCTTTGGGGGGCAGGGAAATTTGGAGACCCAGTACTTC,CASTPFGGQGNLETQYF
TRBJ2-1,many,TRBV6-1,.,TGTGCCAGCAGCCACCCAGGGGGGTCCGGCTGGGATGAGCAGTTCTTC,CASSHPGGSGWDEQFF
TRBJ2-7,many,TRBV20-1,.,TGCAGCACAAAGGGGCAGACCCTGGACCACGAGCAGTACTTC,CSTKGQTLDHEQYF
TRBJ2-7,many,TRBV2,.,TGTGCCAGCAGTGAAGCTCGGGGCTCCTACGAGCAGTACTTC,CASSEARGSYEQYF
TRBJ1-2,.,TRBV29-1,.,TGCAGCGTCCCAAAAGAGGGATTGGGCGATGGCTACACCTTC,CSVPKEGLGDGYTF
TRBJ1-1,few,TRBV7-9,.,TGTGCCAGCAGCAGATGGGACCCTCCGGGTACTGAAGCTTTCTTT,CASSRWDPPGTEAFF
TRBJ2-5,once,TRBV7-2,TRBD2,TGTGCCAGCAGCTTCCCTCGGGGGGCCCAGTACTTC,CASSFPRGAQYF
TRBJ2-6,.,TRBV7-3,TRBD2,TGTGCCAGCAGCTCCCCGGGGGGGAAGAGCTCTGGGGCCAACGTCCTGACTTTC,CASSSPGGKSSGANVLTF
TRBJ1-1,many,TRBV20-1,TRBD1,TGCAGTGCTTACAGGGGACACATGAACACTGAAGCTTTCTTT,CSAYRGHMNTEAFF
TRBJ2-3,many,TRBV18,TRBD1,TGTGCCAGCTCACTCGGGACAGGGGGAGATACGCAGTATTTT,CASSLGTGGDTQYF
TRBJ1-5,.,TRBV28,TRBD1,TGTGCCAGCAGTAACCCCGTTCGACAGGGGAATCAGCCCCAGCATTTT,CASSNPVRQGNQPQHF
TRBJ2-7,many,TRBV3-1,.,TGTGCCAGCAGCCCCGACCTAAATTGGGGCGAGCAGTACTTC,CASSPDLNWGEQYF
TRBJ1-3,.,TRBV18,.,TGTGCCAGCTCACCACGGCAATTTGGGGGAAACACCATATATTTT,CASSPRQFGGNTIYF
TRBJ1-6,few,TRBV19,.,TGTGCCAGTTCAATAACGACAATTACCAGGAGCTCCTATAATTCACCCCTCCACTTT,CASSITTITRSSYNSPLHF
TRBJ2-3,.,TRBV2,TRBD2,TGTGCCAGCAGTGAGGCTAGCGGGACCACAGATACGCAGTATTTT,CASSEASGTTDTQYF
TRBJ2-7,many,TRBV2,.,TGTGCCAGCACGATGGGCAGTGCCTACGAGCAGTACTTC,CASTMGSAYEQYF
TRBJ2-5,.,TRBV5-6,TRBD1,TGTGCCAGCAGCAGGATGGACAGGGGGTTTCAAGAGACCCAGTACTTC,CASSRMDRGFQETQYF
TRBJ1-5,many,TRBV11-2,TRBD1,TGTGCCAGCAGCCCGGACAGGGGCCTATATCAGCCCCAGCATTTT,CASSPDRGLYQPQHF
TRBJ2-1,many,TRBV6-1,.,TGTGCCAGCAGTTGGCCAGCGGACAACAATGAGCAGTTCTTC,CASSWPADNNEQFF
TRBJ1-6,.,TRBV5-1,TRBD1,TGCGCCAGCAGCCCGGCAAGGACAGGGGCTTATTCACCCCTCCACTTT,CASSPARTGAYSPLHF
TRBJ2-1,.,TRBV6-1,TRBD1,TGTGCCAGCAGACGTGGGACAGGGAGTGAGCAGTTCTTC,CASRRGTGSEQFF
TRBJ1-6,few,TRBV18,TRBD1,TGTGCCAGCTCACCGCAAGGACAGGGGGCGTCACCCCTCCACTTT,CASSPQGQGASPLHF
TRBJ2-7,many,TRBV14,.,TGTGCCAGCAGCCAAGGGGACACCAGAACCTACGAGCAGTACTTC,CASSQGDTRTYEQYF
TRBJ2-1,many,TRBV6-1,TRBD2,TGTGCCAGCAGAAGGGGACTAGAATCAGTTCTAACTGAGCAGTTCTTC,CASRRGLESVLTEQFF
TRBJ1-2,many,TRBV4-3,.,TGCGCCAGCAGCCAAGGGGCCCCGAATTCCTATGGCTACACCTTC,CASSQGAPNSYGYTF
TRBJ1-1,many,TRBV3-1,.,TGTGCCAGCAGCCAGCGAGGCGGTGGCACTGAAGCTTTCTTT,CASSQRGGGTEAFF
TRBJ1-4,many,TRBV3-1,.,TGTGCCAGCAGCCAACTGATGGGGGAAGGAAAACTGTTTTTT,CASSQLMGEGKLFF
TRBJ2-3,.,TRBV6-1,.,TGTGTCAGCAGTGAAGACAGCCGAACATCTAGCACAGATACGCAGTATTTT,CVSSEDSRTSSTDTQYF